The 13 T cell receptor beta chains listed next were all sequenced from one sample in a study of regulatory T cells in long-lasting Graves disease. HTBI primers from iRepertoire and Arm-PCR of CDR3 regions yielded the TCR beta libraries. TCRdb called the multiplex PCR reads again in MiXCR, with one record for every CDR3 protein. The sample lists approximately 350,000 distinct CDR3 sequences; 20% to 25% were seen once. Time point given: persistent/refractory GD, antithyroid drugs over 5 years with positive TRAb. PBMC-derived RNA was used for the TCR library. The source was peripheral blood mononuclear cells (PBMCs), collected when the disease was refractory, from a patient treated with antithyroid drugs. The receptors originated from a woman aged 40 to 49 with Graves disease.

The chain recombines TRBV28 with TRBJ2-3; 12 nucleotides line up with TRBD2. The CDR3 runs 16 residues. V shed 4 bases, J shed 4 bases, and the junction held 6 bases outside the gene matches. CDR1 and CDR2 from the germline V gene are MDHEN and SYDVKM. DNA for the CDR3: TGTGCCAGCAGTTATATGACTAGCGGGAGTTCAGATACGCAGTATTTT. Translating it yields CASSYMTSGSSDTQYF.

In DNA, the CDR3 is TGCGCCAGCAGCTACGAGACAGGGGCTGAAGCTTTCTTT. Encoded protein: CASSYETGAEAFF. This rearrangement joins TRBV5-1 to TRBJ1-1, with TRBD1 identical over 8 bases. The CDR3 is 13 amino acids. Germline assignment: CDR1 SGHRS and CDR2 YFSETQ. Germline trimming cut 3 bases from V and 6 bases from J; bases unmatched to any gene: 4. Complete variable domain (other parts from reference TRBV5-1 and TRBJ1-1): KAGVTQTPRYLIKTRGQQVTLSCSPISGHRSVSWYQQTPGQGLQFLFEYFSETQRNKGNFPGRFSGRQFSNSRSEMNVSTLELGDSALYLCASSYETGAEAFFGQGTRLTVV.

This clonotype was seen a few times. The CDR3 region has the DNA TGCAGCGTTGAAGGACAGCCTGGATACGAGCAGTACTTC. Translation gives CSVEGQPGYEQYF. The chain carries TRBV29-1 and TRBJ2-7; a possible D gene is TRBD1 (5 bases). The V gene lost 1 base and the J gene lost 4 bases, with 11 bases spanning the gap. The CDR3 is made up of 13 amino acids. Germline V gene lookup returns CDR1 SQVTM and CDR2 ANQGSEA.

The table lists this clonotype with many counts. This sequence joins TRBV28 and TRBJ1-1; D is unclear. The V gene lost 3 bases and the J gene lost 3 bases, with 14 bases spanning the gap. The CDR3 is 15 residues long. Germline V gene sequence: CDR1 MDHEN, CDR2 SYDVKM. CDR3: CASSFPRGLDTEAFF. The CDR3 region has the DNA TGTGCCAGCAGTTTCCCCCGGGGTTTGGACACTGAAGCTTTCTTT.

Concerning this clonotype: A much more abundant neighbour one base away suggests this may be a read error. The CDR3 end shows no conserved phenylalanine or tryptophan, and so a read error is likely. The chain joins TRBV15 to TRBJ1-5; D gene unclear. The germline V gene encodes CDR1 LNHNV and CDR2 YYDKDF (reference sequence). The CDR3 is 16 amino acids. Trimming removed 0 bases at V and 0 bases at J, with 9 bases between. The CDR3 loop reads CATSRDPQYSNQPQHS. CDR3 bases: TGTGCCACCAGCAGAGATCCCCAGTATAGCAATCAGCCCCAGCATTCT.

This clonotype was found many times. The chain combines TRBV12-3 or TRBV12-4 with TRBJ2-2; D uncertain. Trimming removed 3 bases from V and 4 bases from J, with 9 bases in between. There are 14 residues in the CDR3. The CDR3 is CASSFPTSTGELFF. The CDR3 coding sequence is TGTGCCAGCAGTTTCCCGACCTCCACCGGGGAGCTGTTTTTT.

There are a few counts of this clonotype. The chain recombines TRBV28 with TRBJ2-7, with no clear D. Germline V gives CDR1 MDHEN, CDR2 SYDVKM. The germline V and J ends were trimmed by 5 bases and 3 bases, with 11 bases remaining between them. CDR3 length equals 13 residues. This CDR3 is CASSGPTSYEQYF. The CDR3, as DNA: TGTGCCAGCAGTGGACCTACCAGCTACGAGCAGTACTTC.

As for this clonotype: The junction differs from germline at one of its ends, possibly a read error. For the CDR3, the DNA is TGTGCCAGCAGCTTATCCGTGGCGGTAGTGGAGACCCAGTACTTC. Translation gives CASSLSVAVVETQYF. V gene TRBV28 combines with J gene TRBJ2-5; no firm D call. The CDR3 sequence is 15 residues long. Germline V CDR1 and CDR2: MDHEN, SYDVKM.

This clonotype was observed at least ten times. This chain connects TRBV12-3 or TRBV12-4 to TRBJ1-2; D remains unclear. CDR3 length: 17 residues. V lost 6 bases and J lost 6, with 26 bases in between. DNA for the CDR3: TGTGCCAGCAGCTTTACCCACGCCTTGGACCTCAGTGATGGCTACACCTTC. It specifies CASSFTHALDLSDGYTF.

This clonotype has only a few counts. V and J are TRBV20-1 and TRBJ2-5; 14 bases map to TRBD2. The germline V gene has CDR1 DFQATT and CDR2 SNEGSKA (reference sequence). The CDR3 is 15 residues long. The CDR3 spells CTLEGGLAGEETQYF. The DNA for the CDR3 is TGCACCCTCGAAGGGGGACTAGCGGGAGAAGAGACCCAGTACTTC.

This clonotype was picked up many times. The chain carries TRBV6-1 and TRBJ1-1; D remains unclear. Per the germline V gene, CDR1 is MNHNS and CDR2 is SASEGT. The CDR3 runs 14 residues. The V end was cut by 5 bases, the J end by 1 base, with 11 bases between. The CDR3 region is CASSKPDGNTEAFF. The DNA for the CDR3 is TGTGCCAGCAGTAAGCCAGACGGGAACACTGAAGCTTTCTTT.

Many counts were recorded for this clonotype. This chain connects TRBV28 to TRBJ2-2; 8 bases map to TRBD1. CDR1 and CDR2 (germline): MDHEN, SYDVKM. This CDR3 is built from 15 residues. The trim removed 6 bases at V and 1 base at J, leaving 4 bases unmatched. CDR3 loop: CASSSGTGNTGELFF. The CDR3 nucleotides are TGTGCCAGCAGCTCCGGGACAGGGAACACCGGGGAGCTGTTTTTT.

The V and J genes are TRBV15 and TRBJ2-2; D uncertain. The CDR3 spans 16 residues. V gave up 1 base and J gave up 4 bases, with 13 bases separating them. Germline loops: CDR1 LNHNV, CDR2 YYDKDF (reference sequence). The CDR3 sequence is CATSRVVETRTGELFF. The DNA for the CDR3 is TGTGCCACCAGCAGAGTGGTCGAGACGCGCACCGGGGAGCTGTTTTTT.